A single sample is the source of the 2 T cell receptor beta chains below, sequenced in a study of shared clonotypes between healthy human individuals. TCRdb's copy holds only in-frame clones and misses some; the assay was immunoSEQ multiplex PCR. Here the sample spans 1,400,000 or so clones, roughly 98.5% being singletons. The sequenced material came from naive CD4+ T cells sorted from blood. The sample's subset: CD45RA+ positively selected. These receptors all come from a man aged 25 to 40 in good health.

This chain links TRBV30 with TRBJ2-4; D might be TRBD1 or TRBD2, each matching 5 bases. The CDR3 is made up of 17 amino acids. Germline V lookup: CDR1 GTSNPN, CDR2 SVGIG (reference sequence). The V gene lost 1 base and the J gene lost 1 base, with 17 bases spanning the gap. CDR3 protein: CAWSEFVGDRAKNIQYF. The CDR3 DNA reads TGTGCCTGGAGTGAATTTGTCGGGGACCGGGCCAAAAACATTCAGTACTTC. Full variable domain (rest looked up from reference TRBV30 and TRBJ2-4): SQTIHQWPATLVQPVGSPLSLECTVEGTSNPNLYWYRQAAGRGLQLLFYSVGIGQISSEVPQNLSASRPQDRQFILSSKKLLLSDSGFYLCAWSEFVGDRAKNIQYFGAGTRLSVL.

This clone has just one count. The chain employs TRBV2 and TRBJ2-3; a possible D gene is TRBD1 (5 bases). The CDR3 covers 16 residues. Trimming took off 4 bases at V and 2 bases at J, with 16 bases between the two ends. Looked up from germline, CDR1 is SNHLY and CDR2 is FYNNEI. The chain's CDR3 is CASSVGRVLLTDTQYF. CDR3 sequence (DNA): TGTGCCAGCAGTGTGGGCAGGGTCCTACTCACAGATACGCAGTATTTT.